A single sample gave rise to the 17 T cell receptor beta chains below, sequenced in a study of CD8+CD57+ T cells in acquired aplastic anemia. Patients chosen for sequencing had shown CD8+CD57+ cell expansion by flow cytometry. Genomic DNA provided the template from which TCR beta VDJ and CDR3 profiles were obtained. A single record per CDR3 protein comes from TCRdb applying MiXCR to the reads. The sample contains approximately 130,000 distinct CDR3 sequences, under 60% of which appear only once. What was sequenced was sorted CD4+, CD8+, or CD8+CD57+ T cells (not recorded which) from PBMCs. The receptors originated from a human donor with aplastic anemia.

The V call is TRBV7-9, the J call TRBJ2-7; D is unresolved. The CDR3 is made up of 13 amino acids. The germline gives CDR1 SEHNR, CDR2 FQNEAQ (reference sequence). The V end was cut by 5 bases, the J end by 3 bases, with 11 bases between. The CDR3 DNA reads TGTGCCAGCAGCCGCGTCGCCCGCTACGAGCAGTACTTC. Its translation is CASSRVARYEQYF.

The chain links TRBV19 to TRBJ2-2; TRBD1 or TRBD2 may be the D gene (5 bases each). This CDR3 region has 13 residues. Germline V gene lookup returns CDR1 LNHDA and CDR2 SQIVND (reference sequence). Trimming shortened V by 9 bases and J by 1 base, and 9 bases separated the two germline ends. DNA for the CDR3: TGTGCCAGCGGGGCTTTGAACACCGGGGAGCTGTTTTTT. Translating it yields CASGALNTGELFF.

V is TRBV24-1 and J is TRBJ2-7; 9 positions agree with TRBD1. With 5 bases clipped from V and 3 bases from J, the junction kept 7 bases outside the gene matches. The CDR3 covers 15 residues. In germline, CDR1 is KGHDR, CDR2 SFDVKD. The CDR3 sequence: CATSGAGQGIYEQYF. The CDR3 DNA reads TGTGCCACCAGTGGAGCGGGACAGGGTATCTACGAGCAGTACTTC.

The J gene is TRBJ2-7, the V gene TRBV20-1, with D maybe TRBD1 (5 bases). With 5 bases removed from V and 2 bases from J, the gap between germline ends came to 19 bases. The CDR3 sequence is 15 residues long. From germline, CDR1 is DFQATT and CDR2 SNEGSKA (reference sequence). CDR3 DNA: TGCAGTGCTTTCCCTAACGGACACACCACCTACGAGCAGTACTTC. It codes for CSAFPNGHTTYEQYF.

Ten or more counts support this clonotype. The V and J genes are TRBV12-3 or TRBV12-4 and TRBJ1-1; tentatively, D is TRBD1 (6 bases). Trimming shortened V by 6 bases and J by 5 bases, and 10 bases separated the two germline ends. This CDR3 region has 12 residues. The CDR3 DNA reads TGTGCCAGCAGCGACAGGTGGACTGAAGCTTTCTTT. Protein product: CASSDRWTEAFF.

This chain uses TRBV25-1 with TRBJ2-5, with D possibly being TRBD2 (6 bases). Germline values: CDR1 MGHDK, CDR2 SYGVNS. V lost 7 bases to trimming and J lost 2 bases, with 17 bases between them. This CDR3 contains 15 residues. CDR3 amino acids: CASNLGAGQQETQYF. CDR3 coding DNA: TGTGCCAGCAACCTTGGGGCGGGGCAGCAAGAGACCCAGTACTTC.

This clonotype appeared many times. V gene TRBV7-2 combines with J gene TRBJ1-5, with D uncertain. The ends were cut back, 5 bases at V and 0 bases at J, with 11 bases in the middle. Germline values: CDR1 SGHTA, CDR2 FQGNSA. The CDR3 extends over 15 amino acids. The CDR3 protein is CASSPGFSSNQPQHF. The CDR3 DNA reads as TGTGCCAGCAGCCCCGGTTTCTCTAGCAATCAGCCCCAGCATTTT.

The chain couples TRBV5-1 to TRBJ2-5, with D perhaps matching TRBD2 (5 bases). The CDR3 runs 13 residues. Germline V gives CDR1 SGHRS, CDR2 YFSETQ. V was shortened by 1 base and J by 7 bases, with 11 bases between the two germline ends. The CDR3 nucleotides read TGCGCCAGCAGCTTGCCCGGGGATCCGACCCAGTACTTC. Protein sequence: CASSLPGDPTQYF.

This clonotype was counted ten times or more. The chain carries TRBV12-3 or TRBV12-4 and TRBJ2-1, with D tentatively TRBD1 (5 bases). The V end lost 3 bases, the J end lost 8 bases, and 14 bases lay between the germline ends. The CDR3 spans 14 residues. CDR3 in DNA: TGTGCCAGCAGTTTTAGTTCAGGGTACGATGAGCAGTTCTTC. It encodes CASSFSSGYDEQFF.

This chain connects TRBV29-1 to TRBJ1-3; D possibly corresponds to TRBD1 (6 bases). Deletions cut 4 bases from V and 4 bases from J, with 8 bases between. Germline V lookup: CDR1 SQVTM, CDR2 ANQGSEA. There are 12 residues in the CDR3. CDR3 nucleotides: TGCAGCGTTGCAGGGGTCGGAAACACCATATATTTT. Translation gives CSVAGVGNTIYF.

The CDR3 region has the DNA TGTGCCAGCAGCCCCACAGGGGTGGAGCTGTTTTTT. Residues: CASSPTGVELFF. V usage is TRBV7-2 and J usage is TRBJ2-2, with 7 bases that match TRBD1. Germline V gene lookup returns CDR1 SGHTA and CDR2 FQGNSA. This CDR3 region has 12 residues. The ends lost 5 bases at V and 10 bases at J; junction bases unmatched: 4.

This clonotype was picked up one time. The chain uses TRBV7-2 and TRBJ1-5; 7 bases are a match to TRBD1. The junction had 9 bases not matched to a gene; V was cut back by 4 bases and J by 6 bases. The CDR3 sequence is 15 residues long. Germline V gives CDR1 SGHTA, CDR2 FQGNSA. CDR3 coding DNA: TGTGCCAGCAGCTCCACAGGGGAGGGTGTTCAGCCCCAGCATTTT. Residues: CASSSTGEGVQPQHF.

This clonotype was recorded many times. This chain uses TRBV20-1 with TRBJ2-7; 15 bases are shared with TRBD2. The V gene end was trimmed by 8 bases and the J gene end by 5 bases; junction bases not matched to a gene: 19. CDR1 and CDR2 from the germline V gene are DFQATT and SNEGSKA (reference sequence). This CDR3 has 18 amino acids. DNA of the CDR3: TGCAGTACAGGGGTGCTGGGGGTCGGACTAGCGGGAGGGCACGAGCAGTACTTC. This sequence encodes CSTGVLGVGLAGGHEQYF.

This clonotype appeared many times. An end of the junction differs from the germline gene, which may be a read error. The genes are TRBV7-7 and TRBJ2-1; 8 nucleotides line up with TRBD2. CDR3 length: 15 amino acids. The V gene's germline CDR1 is SSHAT and CDR2 FNYEAQ (reference sequence). As DNA, the CDR3 is TGTGCTAGCAGCTTAGAACCAGGGACTAGGAATGAGCAGTTCTTC. Its protein product is CASSLEPGTRNEQFF.

The chain couples TRBV2 to TRBJ1-6; 11 bases line up with TRBD1. The CDR3 has 15 amino acids. Germline V gene lookup returns CDR1 SNHLY and CDR2 FYNNEI. Germline trimming cut 0 bases from V and 9 bases from J; bases unmatched to any gene: 1. The CDR3 loop is CASSEAGTGGSPLHF. CDR3 coding DNA: TGTGCCAGCAGTGAAGCCGGGACAGGGGGTTCACCCCTCCACTTT.

The genes are TRBV11-2 and TRBJ2-1; TRBD1 might be the D (6 bases). Germline loops: CDR1 SGHAT, CDR2 FQNNGV. This CDR3 contains 15 residues. The germline V and J ends were trimmed by 5 bases and 4 bases, with 15 bases remaining between them. Here the CDR3 DNA reads TGTGCCAGCAGCACACTGGGGGCCGCGTACAATGAGCAGTTCTTC. As protein: CASSTLGAAYNEQFF.

The chain couples TRBV10-3 to TRBJ2-1; 10 bases agree with TRBD1. Germline V gene sequence: CDR1 ENHRY, CDR2 SYGVKD. J gave up 10 bases and V 0 bases, and 0 bases lay outside the gene matches. This CDR3 has 13 residues. This CDR3 is CAISESGQGEQFF. DNA of the CDR3: TGTGCCATCAGTGAGTCGGGACAGGGGGAGCAGTTCTTC.